This entry lists 16 T cell receptor beta chains sequenced from one sample in a study of neoadjuvant nivolumab and ipilimumab in lung cancer. The assay was immunoSEQ multiplex PCR, and TCRdb's table has in-frame clones only and misses some. The sample holds 40,000 or so clones, nearly 90% seen once. This specimen consisted of peripheral blood, obtained before neoadjuvant nivolumab, alone or with ipilimumab. The receptors were gathered from an adult with non-small cell lung cancer.

V gene TRBV15 combines with J gene TRBJ2-2, with 11 bases that match TRBD2. The CDR3 consists of 18 residues. V shed 0 bases and J 6 bases; nucleotides not matched to a gene: 9. CDR1 is LNHNV and CDR2 is YYDKDF in the germline V gene (reference sequence). The CDR3 loop reads CATSRDLPTSGSSGELFF. The CDR3 bases are TGTGCCACCAGCAGAGATCTTCCAACTAGCGGGAGTTCCGGGGAGCTGTTTTTT.

CDR3 coding DNA: TGTGCCAGCAGCTCGCGCTTCAGGGGAAGGCAGGGGGAGCTGTTTTTT. It specifies CASSSRFRGRQGELFF. This sequence joins TRBV11-2 and TRBJ2-2; D is possibly TRBD1 (6 bases). The CDR3 contains 16 residues. The V end lost 4 bases, the J end lost 8 bases, and 20 bases lay between the germline ends. The germline gives CDR1 SGHAT, CDR2 FQNNGV.

The chain carries TRBV7-3 and TRBJ2-5; 13 positions match TRBD2. V lost 1 base to trimming and J lost 4 bases; unmatched junction nucleotides: 3. The CDR3 runs to 16 residues. Germline V gives CDR1 SGHTA, CDR2 FQGTGA. The CDR3 DNA sequence: TGTGCCAGCAGCTTAAGCGGGACTAGCGGGATAGAGACCCAGTACTTC. Residues: CASSLSGTSGIETQYF.

The rearrangement uses TRBV7-3 and TRBJ1-1, with no clear D. There are 14 residues in the CDR3. Deletions cut 5 bases from V and 0 bases from J, with 10 bases between. Germline V gene data show CDR1 as SGHTA and CDR2 as FQGTGA. CDR3 in amino acids: CASSAGRMNTEAFF. The DNA for the CDR3 is TGTGCCAGCAGCGCCGGACGGATGAACACTGAAGCTTTCTTT.

The V and J genes are TRBV20-1 and TRBJ2-3; D ambiguous. With 3 bases removed from V and 6 bases from J, the gap between germline ends came to 4 bases. Germline CDR1 reads DFQATT; CDR2 reads SNEGSKA (reference sequence). This CDR3 has 10 residues. CDR3 in amino acids: CSASRDTQYF. In DNA, the CDR3 is TGCAGTGCTAGTCGGGATACGCAGTATTTT.

The rearrangement joins TRBV27 to TRBJ2-7, with TRBD1 matching 9 bases. CDR3 length: 14 residues. Germline CDR1 reads MNHEY; CDR2 reads SMNVEV (reference sequence). J gave up 6 bases and V 6 bases, and 9 bases lay outside the gene matches. This chain's CDR3 is CASSKRDRASEQYF. The CDR3 nucleotides are TGTGCCAGCAGCAAGCGGGACAGGGCTTCCGAGCAGTACTTC.

This sequence joins TRBV29-1 and TRBJ2-1, with 8 bases fitting TRBD2. J was trimmed by 9 bases and V by 7 bases; bases with no gene match: 11. Germline CDR1 is SQVTM and CDR2 is ANQGSEA. There are 13 residues in the CDR3. The CDR3 reads CSDRVAGWGEQFF. The CDR3 DNA sequence: TGCAGCGACCGGGTAGCGGGATGGGGTGAGCAGTTCTTC.

V and J are TRBV5-4 and TRBJ2-7; 9 bases are shared with TRBD1. Germline CDR1 SGHNT, CDR2 YYREEE (reference sequence). The CDR3 runs 14 residues. With V trimmed by 3 bases and J by 5 bases, 6 bases remained unmatched. DNA of the CDR3: TGTGCCAGCAGCTCAAACAGGGGGCGGCACGAGCAGTACTTC. It specifies CASSSNRGRHEQYF.

The V and J genes are TRBV29-1 and TRBJ2-7; D perhaps matches TRBD2 (7 bases). CDR3 length: 19 residues. V was trimmed by 1 base and J by 2 bases, leaving 27 bases between them. Germline V lookup: CDR1 SQVTM, CDR2 ANQGSEA. In DNA, the CDR3 is TGCAGCGTTGAAGGCAGCGTGGGGTTCTTCGGCGGGGGCACCTACGAGCAGTACTTC. This codes for CSVEGSVGFFGGGTYEQYF.

The chain recombines TRBV5-1 with TRBJ1-1; 10 bases line up with TRBD1. V trimming: 0 bases; J trimming: 5 bases; junction bases outside the gene matches: 4. Germline CDR1 reads SGHRS; CDR2 reads YFSETQ. This CDR3 is built from 15 residues. CDR3 sequence reads: CASSLVGTGETEAFF. The DNA of the CDR3 is TGCGCCAGCAGCTTGGTGGGGACAGGGGAAACTGAAGCTTTCTTT.

This sequence joins TRBV19 and TRBJ1-2, with D uncertain. In germline, CDR1 is LNHDA, CDR2 SQIVND (reference sequence). The CDR3 is made up of 12 amino acids. Trimming pared 4 bases from V and 13 bases from J, leaving 16 bases between. The CDR3 protein is CASSNPTTPSTF. The CDR3 DNA follows: TGTGCCAGTAGTAACCCGACAACACCGAGCACCTTC.

This clone was counted a single time. This chain uses TRBV30 with TRBJ1-3; no definite D call. Deletions cut 2 bases from V and 2 bases from J, with 4 bases between. Germline V gene sequence: CDR1 GTSNPN, CDR2 SVGIG (reference sequence). The length of the CDR3 is 12 residues. Written as DNA, the CDR3 is TGTGCCTGGAGTAAGGCTGGAAACACCATATATTTT. It yields the protein CAWSKAGNTIYF.

The J gene is TRBJ2-5, the V gene TRBV10-3; the D gene is possibly TRBD1 (6 bases). The CDR3 consists of 14 residues. Germline lookup yields CDR1 ENHRY and CDR2 SYGVKD. Between the trimmed V and J ends, which lost 5 bases and 2 bases, there was a span of 12 bases. This chain's CDR3 is CAISTGTWQETQYF. The CDR3 bases are TGTGCCATCAGTACAGGGACCTGGCAAGAGACCCAGTACTTC.

The chain links TRBV2 to TRBJ2-5; 11 positions match TRBD1. Germline assignment: CDR1 SNHLY and CDR2 FYNNEI. The V gene end was trimmed by 7 bases and the J gene end by 5 bases; junction bases not matched to a gene: 6. The CDR3 is made up of 14 amino acids. The CDR3 reads CASTGQGAGETQYF. DNA of the CDR3: TGTGCCAGCACCGGACAGGGGGCTGGGGAGACCCAGTACTTC.

This sequence joins TRBV6-5 and TRBJ1-2; D gene ambiguous. Trimming took off 7 bases at V and 1 base at J, with 16 bases between the two ends. This CDR3 is built from 15 residues. The germline V gene encodes CDR1 MNHEY and CDR2 SVGAGI. The CDR3 region has the DNA TGTGCCAGCAACGGCCGTGGTTCGGGTAACTATGGCTACACCTTC. It yields the protein CASNGRGSGNYGYTF.

In its sample, this clone was seen once. This sequence joins TRBV7-9 and TRBJ1-2; 7 nucleotides line up with TRBD1. Per the germline V gene, CDR1 is SEHNR and CDR2 is FQNEAQ (reference sequence). This CDR3 has 13 amino acids. The junction had 0 bases not matched to a gene; V was cut back by 3 bases and J by 2 bases. Written as DNA, the CDR3 is TGTGCCAGCAGCTTGGGACAGAACTATGGCTACACCTTC. It codes for CASSLGQNYGYTF.